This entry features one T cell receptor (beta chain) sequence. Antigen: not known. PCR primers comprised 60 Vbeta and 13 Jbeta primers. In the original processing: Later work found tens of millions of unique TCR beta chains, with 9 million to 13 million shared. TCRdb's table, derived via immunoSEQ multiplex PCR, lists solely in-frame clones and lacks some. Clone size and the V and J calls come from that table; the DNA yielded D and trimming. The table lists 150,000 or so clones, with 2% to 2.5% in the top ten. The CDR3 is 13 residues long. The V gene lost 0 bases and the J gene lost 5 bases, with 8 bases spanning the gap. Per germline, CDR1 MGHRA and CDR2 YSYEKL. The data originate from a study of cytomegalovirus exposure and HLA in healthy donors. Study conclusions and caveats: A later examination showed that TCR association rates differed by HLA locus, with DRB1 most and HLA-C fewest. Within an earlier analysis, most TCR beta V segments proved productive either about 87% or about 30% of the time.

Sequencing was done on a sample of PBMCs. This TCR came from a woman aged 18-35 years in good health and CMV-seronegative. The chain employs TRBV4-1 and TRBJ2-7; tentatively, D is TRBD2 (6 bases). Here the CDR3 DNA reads TGCGCCAGCAGCCAAGATGGAGGGGACGAGCAGTACTTC. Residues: CASSQDGGDEQYF.